This T cell receptor beta chain was captured in a study of blood T cell repertoires in COVID-19. Study summary: Sites across the United States, Italy and Spain contributed samples from acute and convalescent COVID-19.

Germline V lookup: CDR1 LGHDT, CDR2 YNNKEL (reference sequence). The CDR3 has 13 amino acids. Trimming shortened V by 0 bases and J by 10 bases, and 10 bases separated the two germline ends. In the original analysis: Estimated nucleated cell counts came from reference gene primer amplification. Profiled with immunoSEQ multiplex PCR; TCRdb holds only in-frame clones, not every one. The D gene and trimming were derived from the DNA, and the V and J assignments and clone size from that table. The table records more than 95,000 clones, approximately 79% of them present only once. This clonotype originated in a man in his fifties with acute or convalescent COVID-19. The rearrangement links TRBV3-1 (or the pseudogene TRBV3-2) to TRBJ2-1; a weak D match, TRBD2 (5 bases). Sequences were obtained from peripheral blood. This CDR3 is CASSQDRQREQFF. The CDR3 bases are TGTGCCAGCAGCCAAGATCGGCAGCGGGAGCAGTTCTTC.